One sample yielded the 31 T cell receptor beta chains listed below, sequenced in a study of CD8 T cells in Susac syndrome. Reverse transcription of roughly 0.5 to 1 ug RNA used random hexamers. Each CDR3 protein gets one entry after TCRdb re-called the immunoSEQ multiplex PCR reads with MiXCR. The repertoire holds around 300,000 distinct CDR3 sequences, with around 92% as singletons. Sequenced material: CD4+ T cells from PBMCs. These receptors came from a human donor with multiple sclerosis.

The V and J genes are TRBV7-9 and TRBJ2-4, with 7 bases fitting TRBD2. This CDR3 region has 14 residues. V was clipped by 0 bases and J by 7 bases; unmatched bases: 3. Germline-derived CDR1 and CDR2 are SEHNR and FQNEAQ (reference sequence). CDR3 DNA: TGTGCCAGCAGCTTAGCGTTAGCGGGTAACATTCAGTACTTC. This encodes CASSLALAGNIQYF.

CDR3 loop: CASSLSATGELFF. The DNA of the CDR3 is TGTGCCAGCAGTTTATCCGCCACCGGGGAGCTGTTTTTT. The rearrangement uses TRBV27 and TRBJ2-2; D call uncertain. Germline V gives CDR1 MNHEY, CDR2 SMNVEV (reference sequence). Trimming removed 0 bases from V and 4 bases from J, with 3 bases in between. The CDR3 spans 13 residues.

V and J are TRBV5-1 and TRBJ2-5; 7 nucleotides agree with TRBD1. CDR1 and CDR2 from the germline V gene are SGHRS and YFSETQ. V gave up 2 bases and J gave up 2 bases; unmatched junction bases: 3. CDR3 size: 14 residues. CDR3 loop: CASSFGRGQETQYF. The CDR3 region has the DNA TGCGCCAGCAGCTTCGGCAGGGGGCAAGAGACCCAGTACTTC.

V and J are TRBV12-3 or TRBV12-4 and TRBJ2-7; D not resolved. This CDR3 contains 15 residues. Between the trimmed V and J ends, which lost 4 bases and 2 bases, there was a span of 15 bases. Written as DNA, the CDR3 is TGTGCCAGCAGTTCTCCCCGTGGGCTAGCCTACGAGCAGTACTTC. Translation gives CASSSPRGLAYEQYF.

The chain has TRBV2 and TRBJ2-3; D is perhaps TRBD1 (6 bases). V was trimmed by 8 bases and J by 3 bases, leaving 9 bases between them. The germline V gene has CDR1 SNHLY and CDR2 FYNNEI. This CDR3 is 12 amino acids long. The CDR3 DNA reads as TGTGCCAGCCTCAGGGGTACAGATACGCAGTATTTT. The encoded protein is CASLRGTDTQYF.

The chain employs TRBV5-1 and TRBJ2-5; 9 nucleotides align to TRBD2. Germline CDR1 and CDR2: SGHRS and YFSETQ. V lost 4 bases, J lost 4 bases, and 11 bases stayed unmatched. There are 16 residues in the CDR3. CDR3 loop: CASSPLTWRGGETQYF. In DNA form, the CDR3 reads TGCGCCAGCAGCCCCTTGACTTGGCGGGGGGGAGAGACCCAGTACTTC.

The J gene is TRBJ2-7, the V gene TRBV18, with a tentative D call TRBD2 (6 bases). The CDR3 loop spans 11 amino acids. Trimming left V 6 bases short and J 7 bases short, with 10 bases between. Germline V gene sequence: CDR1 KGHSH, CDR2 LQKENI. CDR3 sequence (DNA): TGTGCCAGCTCCCTCGCGGGGGAGCAGTACTTC. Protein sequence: CASSLAGEQYF.

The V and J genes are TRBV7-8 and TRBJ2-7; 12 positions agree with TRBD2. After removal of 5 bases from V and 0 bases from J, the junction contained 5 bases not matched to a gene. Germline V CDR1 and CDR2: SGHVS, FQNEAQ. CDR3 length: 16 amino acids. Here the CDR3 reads CASSPRTSGNSYEQYF. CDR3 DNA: TGTGCCAGCAGCCCCAGGACTAGCGGGAACTCCTACGAGCAGTACTTC.

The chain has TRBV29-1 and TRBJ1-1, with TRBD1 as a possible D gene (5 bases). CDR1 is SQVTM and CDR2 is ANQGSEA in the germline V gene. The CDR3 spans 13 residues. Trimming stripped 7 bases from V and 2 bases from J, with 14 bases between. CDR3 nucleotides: TGCAGCGCGAACGGGGGTGGTAACACTGAAGCTTTCTTT. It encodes CSANGGGNTEAFF.

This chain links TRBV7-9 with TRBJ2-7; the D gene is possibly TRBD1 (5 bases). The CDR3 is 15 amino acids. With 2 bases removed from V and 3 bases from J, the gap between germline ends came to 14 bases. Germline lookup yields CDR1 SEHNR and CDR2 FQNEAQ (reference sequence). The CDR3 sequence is CASSLITGAYYEQYF. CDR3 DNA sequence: TGTGCCAGCAGCTTAATAACAGGAGCCTACTACGAGCAGTACTTC.

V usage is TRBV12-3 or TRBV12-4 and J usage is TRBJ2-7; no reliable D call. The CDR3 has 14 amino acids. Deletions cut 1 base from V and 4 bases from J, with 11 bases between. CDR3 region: CASSLGVFNYEQYF. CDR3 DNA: TGTGCCAGCAGTTTAGGGGTCTTCAATTACGAGCAGTACTTC.

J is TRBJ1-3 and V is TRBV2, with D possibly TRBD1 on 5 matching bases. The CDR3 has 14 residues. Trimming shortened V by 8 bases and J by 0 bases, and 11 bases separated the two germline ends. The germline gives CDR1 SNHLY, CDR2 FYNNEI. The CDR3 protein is CASRADNSGNTIYF. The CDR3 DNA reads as TGTGCCAGCCGCGCGGACAACTCTGGAAACACCATATATTTT.

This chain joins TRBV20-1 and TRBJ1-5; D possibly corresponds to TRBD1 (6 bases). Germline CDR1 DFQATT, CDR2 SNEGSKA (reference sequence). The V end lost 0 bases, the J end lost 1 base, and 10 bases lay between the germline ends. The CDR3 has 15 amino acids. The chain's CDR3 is CSARDLGASNQPQHF. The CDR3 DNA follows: TGCAGTGCTAGAGATCTGGGGGCGAGCAATCAGCCCCAGCATTTT.

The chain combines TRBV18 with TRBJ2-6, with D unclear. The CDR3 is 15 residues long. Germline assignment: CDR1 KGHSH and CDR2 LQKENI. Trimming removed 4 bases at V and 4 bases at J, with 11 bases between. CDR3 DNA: TGTGCCAGCTCACGTTTAAATACCGGGGCCAACGTCCTGACTTTC. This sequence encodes CASSRLNTGANVLTF.

CDR3 loop: CASSSTGQGVLEQYF. CDR3 nucleotide sequence: TGTGCCAGCAGTTCGACGGGACAGGGGGTTTTAGAGCAGTACTTC. The rearrangement joins TRBV27 to TRBJ2-7; 11 bases agree with TRBD1. In germline, CDR1 is MNHEY, CDR2 SMNVEV (reference sequence). This CDR3 contains 15 residues. V lost 4 bases, J lost 7 bases, and 9 bases stayed unmatched.

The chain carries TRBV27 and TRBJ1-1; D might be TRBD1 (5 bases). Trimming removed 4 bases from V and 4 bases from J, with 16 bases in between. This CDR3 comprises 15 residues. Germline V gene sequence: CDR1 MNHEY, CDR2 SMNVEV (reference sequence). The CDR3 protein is CASSSISGRGTEAFF. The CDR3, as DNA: TGTGCCAGCAGTTCTATCTCAGGGAGGGGCACTGAAGCTTTCTTT.

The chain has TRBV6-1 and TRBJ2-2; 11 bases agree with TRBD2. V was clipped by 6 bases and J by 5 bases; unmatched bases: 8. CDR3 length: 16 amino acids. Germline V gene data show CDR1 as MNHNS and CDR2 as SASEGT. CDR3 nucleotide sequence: TGTGCCAGCAGAGCGATAGCGGGAGGGCCGACCGGGGAGCTGTTTTTT. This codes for CASRAIAGGPTGELFF.

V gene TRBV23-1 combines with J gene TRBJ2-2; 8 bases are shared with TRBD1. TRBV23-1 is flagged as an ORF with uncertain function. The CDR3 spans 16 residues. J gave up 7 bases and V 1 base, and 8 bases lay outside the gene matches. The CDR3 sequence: CASSQFPRGRIGELFF. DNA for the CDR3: TGCGCCAGCAGTCAATTCCCCAGGGGGCGAATCGGGGAGCTGTTTTTT.

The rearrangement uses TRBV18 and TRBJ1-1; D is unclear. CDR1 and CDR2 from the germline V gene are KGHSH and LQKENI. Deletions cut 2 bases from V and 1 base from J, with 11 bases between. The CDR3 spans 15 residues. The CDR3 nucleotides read TGTGCCAGCTCACCAGTTTGGACTCAGAACACTGAAGCTTTCTTT. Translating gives CASSPVWTQNTEAFF.

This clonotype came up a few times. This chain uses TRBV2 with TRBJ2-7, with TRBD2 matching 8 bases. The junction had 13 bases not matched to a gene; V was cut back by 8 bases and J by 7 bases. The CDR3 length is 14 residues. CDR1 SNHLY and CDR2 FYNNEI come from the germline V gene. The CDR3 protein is CASGQGTRYLEQYF. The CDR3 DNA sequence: TGTGCCAGCGGCCAAGGGACTAGATATTTGGAGCAGTACTTC.

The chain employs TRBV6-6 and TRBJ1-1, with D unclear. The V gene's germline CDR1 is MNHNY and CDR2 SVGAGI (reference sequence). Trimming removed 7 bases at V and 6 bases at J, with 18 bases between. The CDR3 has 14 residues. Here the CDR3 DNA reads TGTGCCAGCAAAAATCCCGACGGATTCGCTGAAGCTTTCTTT. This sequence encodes CASKNPDGFAEAFF.

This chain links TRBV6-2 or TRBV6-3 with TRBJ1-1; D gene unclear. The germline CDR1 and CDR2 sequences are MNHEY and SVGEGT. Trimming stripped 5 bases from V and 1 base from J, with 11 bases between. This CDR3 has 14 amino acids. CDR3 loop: CASSGRTGNTEAFF. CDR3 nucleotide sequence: TGTGCCAGCAGTGGGAGGACGGGGAACACTGAAGCTTTCTTT.

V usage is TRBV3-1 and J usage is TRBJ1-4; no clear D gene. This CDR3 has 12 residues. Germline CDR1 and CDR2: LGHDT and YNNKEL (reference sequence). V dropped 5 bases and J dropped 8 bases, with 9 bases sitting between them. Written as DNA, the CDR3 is TGTGCCAGCAGCTGGGAAGGGGAAAAACTGTTTTTT. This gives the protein CASSWEGEKLFF.

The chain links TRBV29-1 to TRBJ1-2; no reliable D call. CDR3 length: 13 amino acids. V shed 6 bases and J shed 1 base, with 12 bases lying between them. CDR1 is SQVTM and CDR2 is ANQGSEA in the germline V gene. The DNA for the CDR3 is TGCAGCGTGAGTTGGAGTTTTAACTATGGCTACACCTTC. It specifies CSVSWSFNYGYTF.

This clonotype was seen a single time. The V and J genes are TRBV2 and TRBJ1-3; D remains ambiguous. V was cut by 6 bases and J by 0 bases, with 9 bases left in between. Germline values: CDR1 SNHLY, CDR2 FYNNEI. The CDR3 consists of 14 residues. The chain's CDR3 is CASSLEDSGNTIYF. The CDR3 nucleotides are TGTGCCAGCAGCCTAGAAGACTCTGGAAACACCATATATTTT.

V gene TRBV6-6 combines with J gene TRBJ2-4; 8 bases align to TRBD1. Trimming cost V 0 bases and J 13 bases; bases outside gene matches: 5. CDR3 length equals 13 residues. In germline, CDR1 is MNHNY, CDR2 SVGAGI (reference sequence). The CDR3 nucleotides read TGTGCCAGCAGTTACTCGAACGGACAGGGCCAGTACTTC. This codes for CASSYSNGQGQYF.

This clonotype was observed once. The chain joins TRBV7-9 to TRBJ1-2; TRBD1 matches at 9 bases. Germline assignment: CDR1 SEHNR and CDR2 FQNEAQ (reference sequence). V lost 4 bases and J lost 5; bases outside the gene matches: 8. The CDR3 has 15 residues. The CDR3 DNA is TGTGCCAGCAGCTCGGACAGGGGACGGTGGTATGGCTACACCTTC. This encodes CASSSDRGRWYGYTF.

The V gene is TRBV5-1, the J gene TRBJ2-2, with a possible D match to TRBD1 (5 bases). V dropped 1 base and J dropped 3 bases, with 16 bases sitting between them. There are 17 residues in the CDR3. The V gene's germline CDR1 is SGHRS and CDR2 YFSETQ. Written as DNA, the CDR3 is TGCGCCAGCAGCTTGCAAGGGGAAGGAATGGACACCGGGGAGCTGTTTTTT. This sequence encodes CASSLQGEGMDTGELFF.

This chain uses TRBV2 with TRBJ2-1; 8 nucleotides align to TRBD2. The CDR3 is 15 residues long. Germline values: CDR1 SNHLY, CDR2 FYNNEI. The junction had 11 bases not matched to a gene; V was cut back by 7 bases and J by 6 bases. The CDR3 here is CASIGVSSGSNEQFF. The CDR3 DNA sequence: TGTGCCAGCATCGGTGTGTCTAGCGGGTCCAATGAGCAGTTCTTC.

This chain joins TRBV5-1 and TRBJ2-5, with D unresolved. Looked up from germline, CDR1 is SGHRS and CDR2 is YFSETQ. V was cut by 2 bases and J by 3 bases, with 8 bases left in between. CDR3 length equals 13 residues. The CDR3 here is CASSLSDKETQYF. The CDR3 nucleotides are TGCGCCAGCAGCTTATCAGATAAAGAGACCCAGTACTTC.

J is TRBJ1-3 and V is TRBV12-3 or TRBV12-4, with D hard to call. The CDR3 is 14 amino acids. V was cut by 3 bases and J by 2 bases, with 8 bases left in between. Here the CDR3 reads CASSFAPTGNTIYF. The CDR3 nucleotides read TGTGCCAGCAGTTTCGCGCCTACTGGAAACACCATATATTTT.